This T cell receptor beta chain was sequenced in a study of beta chain features in type 1 diabetes. A few counts support this clone. Its matching antigen is unknown. This CDR3 comprises 13 residues. The germline gives CDR1 SQVTM, CDR2 ANQGSEA. V was cut by 6 bases and J by 4 bases, with 13 bases left in between. Overall study results and limits: Naive, central memory and Treg TCRB repertoires seemed to resemble each other more closely in patients than they did in healthy donors. Among patients with Type 1 diabetes, TCRB CDR3s were moderately but significantly shorter in every one of the four CD4+ subsets.

Expressed TCRB transcripts were sequenced because the entire RNA isolate underwent reverse transcription. Sequenced by immunoSEQ multiplex PCR; TCRdb stores in-frame clones only, minus some. The sample lists approximately 330,000 clones, 8% to 13% occurring once. The sequenced sample was naive CD4+ T cells from blood. The V gene is TRBV29-1, the J gene TRBJ1-5, with TRBD1 as a possible D gene (6 bases). The receptor's source is a woman aged 30 to 39 in good health. CDR3 nucleotides: TGCAGCGTCGCCCCGGGACAAAATCAGCCCCAGCATTTT. Translating it yields CSVAPGQNQPQHF.